Shown below are 24 T cell receptor beta chains from a single sample sequenced in a study of blood T cell repertoires in COVID-19. Clones were read by immunoSEQ multiplex PCR, and TCRdb kept only the in-frame ones, dropping some. This table holds around 100,000 clones, about 77% found once. Sequencing used peripheral blood. The source of these receptors is a man between 70 and 80 years old with active or convalescent COVID-19.

The chain carries TRBV7-2 and TRBJ1-3; 9 positions match TRBD1. Germline V gene sequence: CDR1 SGHTA, CDR2 FQGNSA. CDR3 length equals 16 residues. Unmatched junction bases numbered 6, after V lost 3 bases and J lost 3 bases. CDR3 protein: CASSLGTGGVGNTIYF. The CDR3 DNA sequence: TGTGCCAGCAGCTTGGGTACAGGGGGCGTTGGAAACACCATATATTTT.

This chain connects TRBV7-2 to TRBJ2-7; 11 positions agree with TRBD2. CDR1 SGHTA and CDR2 FQGNSA come from the germline V gene. J was trimmed by 3 bases and V by 6 bases; bases with no gene match: 4. The CDR3 length is 14 residues. The CDR3 loop is CASRPTSGVYEQYF. The CDR3 bases are TGTGCCAGCAGGCCGACTAGCGGGGTCTACGAGCAGTACTTC.

V usage is TRBV24-1 and J usage is TRBJ2-5; D may be TRBD1 (5 bases). Trimming took 5 bases from V and 3 from J, leaving 15 bases between them. Germline V gene data show CDR1 as KGHDR and CDR2 as SFDVKD. The CDR3 has 15 amino acids. Written as DNA, the CDR3 is TGTGCCACCAGTGCAGTTCAGGGCCGGGAAGAGACCCAGTACTTC. Translation gives CATSAVQGREETQYF.

This clone has a handful of counts. The genes are TRBV6-5 and TRBJ2-7, with D maybe TRBD2 (6 bases). This CDR3 is 11 amino acids long. Germline V gene data show CDR1 as MNHEY and CDR2 as SVGAGI. CDR3 sequence: CACGLYYEQYF. CDR3 DNA sequence: TGTGCGTGCGGACTATACTACGAGCAGTACTTC.

DNA of the CDR3: TGTGCCATCAGTCGGGACAGTAGCAATCAGCCCCAGCATTTT. It specifies CAISRDSSNQPQHF. The rearrangement links TRBV10-3 to TRBJ1-5, with TRBD1 identical over 7 bases. This CDR3 contains 14 residues. V lost 5 bases and J lost 0; bases outside the gene matches: 1. Germline V gene data show CDR1 as ENHRY and CDR2 as SYGVKD.

The V gene is TRBV27, the J gene TRBJ1-2; D perhaps matches TRBD1 (5 bases). Deletions cut 5 bases from V and 2 bases from J, with 12 bases between. Germline V gene sequence: CDR1 MNHEY, CDR2 SMNVEV (reference sequence). This CDR3 spans 14 amino acids. Here the CDR3 reads CASSPAGGNYGYTF. CDR3 sequence (DNA): TGTGCCAGCAGTCCCGCGGGGGGGAACTATGGCTACACCTTC.

The V and J genes are TRBV19 and TRBJ2-1; 8 nucleotides line up with TRBD1. This CDR3 comprises 19 residues. Germline V gives CDR1 LNHDA, CDR2 SQIVND (reference sequence). V was pared by 1 base and J by 0 bases, with 11 bases of the junction left unmatched. DNA for the CDR3: TGTGCCAGTAGTATAGTTACAGGGGGTACAATTAGCTCCTACAATGAGCAGTTCTTC. This gives the protein CASSIVTGGTISSYNEQFF.

This clone has a handful of counts. V and J are TRBV7-9 and TRBJ1-1, with TRBD1 as a possible D gene (5 bases). Per germline, CDR1 SEHNR and CDR2 FQNEAQ (reference sequence). This CDR3 region has 13 residues. V lost 1 base to trimming and J lost 11 bases, with 14 bases between them. CDR3 bases: TGTGCCAGCAGCTTAGATGGGGGGTTTAAGGCTTTCTTT. Protein product: CASSLDGGFKAFF.

J is TRBJ2-1 and V is TRBV5-1, with D maybe TRBD2 (6 bases). The CDR3 has 12 amino acids. From germline, CDR1 is SGHRS and CDR2 YFSETQ. V shed 1 base and J shed 9 bases, with 8 bases lying between them. CDR3 residues: CASSLRESEQFF. The CDR3 nucleotides are TGCGCCAGCAGCTTGCGGGAGAGTGAGCAGTTCTTC.

This clone was observed once. The J gene is TRBJ1-2, the V gene TRBV7-9; weak D call: TRBD1 (6 bases). V was shortened by 2 bases and J by 6 bases, with 16 bases between the two germline ends. Germline values: CDR1 SEHNR, CDR2 FQNEAQ (reference sequence). The CDR3 is made up of 15 amino acids. The CDR3 loop is CASSLISTGLDGYTF. The CDR3 DNA reads as TGTGCCAGCAGCTTAATCTCCACAGGGTTGGATGGCTACACCTTC.

The chain is built from TRBV6-2 or TRBV6-3 and TRBJ2-1; the match to TRBD2 covers 9 bases. The ends lost 0 bases at V and 4 bases at J; junction bases unmatched: 4. Germline V gives CDR1 MNHEY, CDR2 SVGEGT. This CDR3 comprises 16 residues. This chain's CDR3 is CASSYSRAGGYNEQFF. The CDR3 DNA reads TGTGCCAGCAGTTACTCGAGGGCGGGGGGGTACAATGAGCAGTTCTTC.

This clone was detected only a few times. The sample holds other DNA sequences that translate to the same CDR3. The CDR3 here is CASSGGSTDTQYF. Written as DNA, the CDR3 is TGTGCCAGCAGCGGGGGATCCACAGATACGCAGTATTTT. The genes are TRBV12-3 or TRBV12-4 and TRBJ2-3, with a possible D match to TRBD2 (6 bases). The CDR3 runs to 13 residues. V was shortened by 6 bases and J by 2 bases, with 9 bases between the two germline ends.

The gene calls are TRBV7-8 and TRBJ1-1; weak D call: TRBD1 (6 bases). Per germline, CDR1 SGHVS and CDR2 FQNEAQ. The CDR3 sequence is 13 residues long. Trimming left V 5 bases short and J 5 bases short, with 12 bases between. CDR3: CASSAQGSTEAFF. CDR3 in DNA: TGTGCCAGCAGCGCACAGGGATCTACTGAAGCTTTCTTT.

The chain carries TRBV2 and TRBJ1-2; 7 bases fit TRBD1. V gave up 8 bases and J gave up 4 bases; unmatched junction bases: 10. The germline CDR1 and CDR2 sequences are SNHLY and FYNNEI. CDR3 length equals 14 residues. The DNA for the CDR3 is TGTGCCAGCCATAGAGGGACAGCCATCTATGGCTACACCTTC. Translated, it gives CASHRGTAIYGYTF.

This chain connects TRBV3-1 (or the pseudogene TRBV3-2) to TRBJ2-5, with no clear D. V lost 3 bases to trimming and J lost 2 bases, with 10 bases between them. The CDR3 spans 14 residues. Germline-derived CDR1 and CDR2 are LGHDT and YNNKEL (reference sequence). DNA of the CDR3: TGTGCCAGCAGCCACGCAGTCCAACAAGAGACCCAGTACTTC. Translation gives CASSHAVQQETQYF.

The chain joins TRBV7-2 to TRBJ2-3; 7 nucleotides align to TRBD2. Losses at the gene ends were 2 bases for V and 2 bases for J; bases not matched to a gene: 4. The germline V gene has CDR1 SGHTA and CDR2 FQGNSA. There are 15 residues in the CDR3. The CDR3 DNA sequence: TGTGCCAGCAGCTTACTAAGCGGGAACACAGATACGCAGTATTTT. Its protein product is CASSLLSGNTDTQYF.

The genes are TRBV5-1 and TRBJ2-1; 11 bases fit TRBD1. The CDR3 is made up of 19 amino acids. Trimming removed 4 bases from V and 0 bases from J; junction bases left unmatched: 12. In germline, CDR1 is SGHRS, CDR2 YFSETQ. Here the CDR3 DNA reads TGCGCCAGCAGCCCTAGGGACAGGGGGACCCTCCTCTCCTACAATGAGCAGTTCTTC. It is translated as CASSPRDRGTLLSYNEQFF.

This clone appeared a few times. The chain combines TRBV7-2 with TRBJ2-7; D unclear. The CDR3 runs to 11 residues. Germline V gene data show CDR1 as SGHTA and CDR2 as FQGNSA. Trimming cost V 5 bases and J 2 bases, with 4 bases left between them. CDR3: CASSNTYEQYF. DNA for the CDR3: TGTGCCAGCAGCAACACCTACGAGCAGTACTTC.

The chain combines TRBV3-1 (or the pseudogene TRBV3-2) with TRBJ1-1, with 8 bases lining up with TRBD1. Looked up from germline, CDR1 is LGHDT and CDR2 is YNNKEL (reference sequence). The ends lost 6 bases at V and 3 bases at J; junction bases unmatched: 3. This CDR3 has 13 amino acids. The chain's CDR3 is CASRDRVDTEAFF. CDR3 nucleotides: TGTGCCAGCAGGGACAGGGTTGACACTGAAGCTTTCTTT.

The V and J genes are TRBV28 and TRBJ2-5; D possibly corresponds to TRBD1 (5 bases). Germline V gene data show CDR1 as MDHEN and CDR2 as SYDVKM. The V end was cut by 7 bases, the J end by 5 bases, with 17 bases between. The CDR3 is 14 amino acids. CDR3 protein: CASKSGPLGETQYF. CDR3 nucleotides: TGTGCCAGCAAATCAGGGCCTCTCGGGGAGACCCAGTACTTC.

The chain carries TRBV7-9 and TRBJ2-3; 7 bases are a match to TRBD1. This CDR3 comprises 14 residues. Per the germline V gene, CDR1 is SEHNR and CDR2 is FQNEAQ (reference sequence). V gave up 5 bases and J gave up 2 bases; unmatched junction bases: 4. CDR3 sequence (DNA): TGTGCCAGCAGCCGTACAGGGGACACAGATACGCAGTATTTT. Residues: CASSRTGDTDTQYF.

CDR3 DNA: TGTGCCAGCAGTCTACAGGGGATGGACAATGAGCAGTTCTTC. Translating gives CASSLQGMDNEQFF. V usage is TRBV7-3 and J usage is TRBJ2-1, with 7 bases aligning to TRBD1. V was pared by 6 bases and J by 5 bases, with 7 bases of the junction left unmatched. Germline CDR1 and CDR2: SGHTA and FQGTGA. The CDR3 length is 14 residues.

The chain combines TRBV5-1 with TRBJ1-4, with unresolved D. Germline loops: CDR1 SGHRS, CDR2 YFSETQ. This CDR3 region has 15 residues. With 4 bases removed from V and 0 bases from J, the gap between germline ends came to 10 bases. The DNA for the CDR3 is TGCGCCAGCAGCCCTAATATAGCAACTAATGAAAAACTGTTTTTT. Translated, it gives CASSPNIATNEKLFF.

This clone was found a few times. The rearrangement uses TRBV10-3 and TRBJ2-1, with 11 nucleotides matching TRBD2. This CDR3 comprises 16 residues. Germline loops: CDR1 ENHRY, CDR2 SYGVKD. V trimming: 4 bases; J trimming: 0 bases; junction bases outside the gene matches: 2. The CDR3 DNA follows: TGTGCCATCAGTGCTACTAGCGGGAGCTCCTACAATGAGCAGTTCTTC. Translated, it gives CAISATSGSSYNEQFF.